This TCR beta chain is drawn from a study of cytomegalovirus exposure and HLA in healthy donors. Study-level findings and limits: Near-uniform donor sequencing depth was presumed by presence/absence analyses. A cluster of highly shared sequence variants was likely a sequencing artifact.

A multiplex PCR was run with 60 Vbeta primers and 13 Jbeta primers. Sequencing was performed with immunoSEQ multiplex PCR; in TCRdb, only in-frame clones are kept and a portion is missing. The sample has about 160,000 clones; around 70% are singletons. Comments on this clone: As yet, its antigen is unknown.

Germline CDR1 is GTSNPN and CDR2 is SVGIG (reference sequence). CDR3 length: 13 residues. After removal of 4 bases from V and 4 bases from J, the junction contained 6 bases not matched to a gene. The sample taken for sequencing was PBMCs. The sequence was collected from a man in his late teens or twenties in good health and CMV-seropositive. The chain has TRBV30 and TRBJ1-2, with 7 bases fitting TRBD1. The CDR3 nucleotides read TGTGCCTGGAATGACAGGGATAGCTATGGCTACACCTTC. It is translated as CAWNDRDSYGYTF.